The present TCR beta chain was sequenced within a study of vaccination and CD4 T cells after COVID-19. Overall study context: Convalescents were six males and four females, two of them Hispanic. Post-COVID draws came a median approximately 100 days after diagnosis (range 35 to 161). Overlapping SARS-CoV-2, HCoV-NL63, HCoV-OC43 and HCoV-229E spike peptides stimulated the cells.

Sequencing of the DNA from cultured CD4+ T cells was carried out with the Oncomine TCR Beta short-read assay. The source of extracted genomic DNA was cultured CD4+ T cells. One entry per CDR3 protein results from TCRdb running MiXCR on the PCR reads. The sample has around 16,000 distinct CDR3 sequences, about 40% seen once. This CDR3 has 16 amino acids. Trimming at V came to 4 bases and at J to 2 bases, leaving 8 bases not matched to a gene. Germline CDR1 and CDR2: SGHAT and FQNNGV. Regarding treatment: roughly 11-day PBMC culture with coronavirus spike peptide pools or control peptides (ViraFEST assay). This clonotype was detected only a few times. Its specificity is not known.

This TCR was sampled from a human donor who had recovered from COVID-19. The sample comprised CD4+ T cells from blood, cultured in vitro. The chain combines TRBV11-2 with TRBJ2-5, with 9 bases identical to TRBD1. CDR3 in DNA: TGTGCCAGCAGCTCAAGGCCCGGGACAGGGCAAGAGACCCAGTACTTC. This sequence encodes CASSSRPGTGQETQYF.